This is a list of T cell receptor beta chains from one sample in a study of blood T cell repertoires in COVID-19. Assay: immunoSEQ multiplex PCR; the TCRdb copy retains only in-frame clones and omits some. The repertoire has approximately 390,000 clones, just under 90% of them found once; the top ten carry 10%. Material for sequencing was PBMCs or T cells enriched from blood (not recorded which). These receptors all come from a woman in her forties or fifties who had recovered from COVID-19. CDR3s leave out the opening cysteine and the closing phenylalanine or tryptophan.

V gene,J gene,CDR3 protein
TRBV2,TRBJ1-5,ASSESGLFNQPQH
TRBV7-2,TRBJ1-1,ASSLAPVQHTEAF
TRBV6-2/TRBV6-3,TRBJ1-2,ASSYTETGTVNYGYT
TRBV19,TRBJ1-4,ASSPEGTNEKLF
TRBV6-1,TRBJ1-5,ASSDGGLRNQPQH
TRBV9,TRBJ2-7,ASSYTYEQY
TRBV29-1,TRBJ2-7,SVETEDHEQY
TRBV19,TRBJ1-2,ASSSLELYGYT
TRBV7-6,TRBJ2-2,ASSLTSGGTYETGELF
TRBV5-1,TRBJ2-5,ASSLLGQSQETQY
TRBV5-1,TRBJ2-1,ASSNGGAMDEQF
TRBV19,TRBJ2-2,ASSIVQPTGELF
TRBV5-1,TRBJ2-1,ASSPLGQGFVEQF
TRBV7-8,TRBJ1-5,ASSLMGEPPQH
TRBV4-1,TRBJ1-6,ASSQDMNSPLH
TRBV19,TRBJ2-7,ASSETGTVAEQY